This TCR beta chain was sequenced in a study of early T cells in non-severe SARS-CoV-2 infection. Study outcomes and limitations: Anti-spike CD8 responses were favored in VDJdb matching, and private and CD4 specificities were missed.

As for this clonotype: The antigen is not known.

From the 5' RACE reads, TCRdb called clonotypes with MiXCR, one entry per CDR3 protein. Among about 44,000 distinct CDR3 sequences listed, roughly an eighth were seen once. Trimming cost V 5 bases and J 2 bases, with 17 bases left between them. The CDR3 runs 16 residues. Looked up from germline, CDR1 is MNHEY and CDR2 is SMNVEV (reference sequence). This TCR derives from an adult who was a healthcare worker with PCR-confirmed SARS-CoV-2 infection or an uninfected control (not recorded which). Input material: whole blood. The chain uses TRBV27 and TRBJ2-3, with D unresolved. CDR3 in amino acids: CASSKKPWADTDTQYF. The CDR3 DNA reads TGTGCCAGCAGTAAGAAGCCTTGGGCGGACACAGATACGCAGTATTTT.